This record concerns one T cell receptor beta chain sequence. The sample comes from a study of CD4+ T cells in melanoma. The repertoire was sequenced with immunoSEQ multiplex PCR; TCRdb's copy has only in-frame clones and lacks some. The sample comprises roughly 54,000 clones, roughly 89% of which are singletons, and around 11% rests with the top ten. Trimming removed 1 base at V and 2 bases at J, with 13 bases between. The CDR3 is 15 residues long. The germline V gene has CDR1 SGHDT and CDR2 YYEEEE. Sequencing was carried out using peripheral blood. The chain combines TRBV5-6 with TRBJ2-7; weak D call: TRBD1 (5 bases). This sequence was found in a human donor with melanoma. The CDR3 DNA reads as TGTGCCAGCAGCTTGTTTTCAGGGCCTGCCTACGAGCAGTACTTC. Encoded protein: CASSLFSGPAYEQYF.